Listed below are T cell receptor beta chains from one sample, sequenced in a study of blood T cell repertoires in COVID-19. The data were produced by immunoSEQ multiplex PCR, yet TCRdb's version contains in-frame clones alone and is incomplete. The sample lists under 130,000 clones, approximately 80% occurring once. The sequenced sample consisted of peripheral blood. The source is a woman aged 80 or over with acute or convalescent COVID-19. The conserved cysteine and the conserved F or W are not part of the CDR3 here. The D gene is left open where the match is weak.

J,D,V,CDR3
TRBJ1-5,NA,TRBV19,ASSIWGPNQPQH
TRBJ1-5,NA,TRBV25-1,ASSEWTPVMEQPQH
TRBJ1-2,TRBD1,TRBV4-1,ASSQTSGTGTDYGYT
TRBJ1-3,NA,TRBV15,ATSRERLGAFGNTIY
TRBJ2-4,NA,TRBV5-4,ASSFGSGSAKNIQY
TRBJ2-2,TRBD1,TRBV7-9,ASSLEGAIPGELF
TRBJ1-1,NA,TRBV29-1,SAHRNTEAF
TRBJ2-1,NA,TRBV19,ASSIRGLGGGFSSYNEQF
TRBJ2-3,NA,TRBV15,ATSRGDTSTDTQY
TRBJ1-1,NA,TRBV7-9,ASSLGEAGNTEAF
TRBJ1-2,TRBD1,TRBV7-2,ASSLTGQGSFYGYT
TRBJ2-3,TRBD2,TRBV7-2,ASSLDWLAGVDTQY
TRBJ2-5,TRBD2,TRBV19,ASSLAGGPWETQY
TRBJ1-1,NA,TRBV19,ASTLAGRNTEAF
TRBJ2-5,TRBD2,TRBV5-4,ASSPRLAGDETQY
TRBJ2-7,TRBD2,TRBV5-1,ASSLYPGLLSYEQY
TRBJ2-3,TRBD2,TRBV20-1,SASVRGRAGRDTQY